The text below deals with one TCR beta chain. The source of the sample is a study of shared clonotypes between healthy human individuals. Produced via immunoSEQ multiplex PCR; TCRdb's table is partial and in-frame only. Counted here are some 500,000 clones, more than 95% occurring once; the ten biggest clones make up about 0.06%. This CDR3 contains 15 residues. Trimming cost V 1 base and J 1 base, with 8 bases left between them. Germline-derived CDR1 and CDR2 are SGHAT and FQDESV (reference sequence). J is TRBJ2-4 and V is TRBV11-1; no firm D call. Sequences were obtained from naive CD4+ T cells sorted from blood. This sample's subset: CD45RA+ positively selected. The TCR originated in a woman younger than 45 in good health. For the CDR3, the DNA is TGTGCCAGCAGCTTAGGGTGGGGTGCCAAAAACATTCAGTACTTC. Its protein is CASSLGWGAKNIQYF.